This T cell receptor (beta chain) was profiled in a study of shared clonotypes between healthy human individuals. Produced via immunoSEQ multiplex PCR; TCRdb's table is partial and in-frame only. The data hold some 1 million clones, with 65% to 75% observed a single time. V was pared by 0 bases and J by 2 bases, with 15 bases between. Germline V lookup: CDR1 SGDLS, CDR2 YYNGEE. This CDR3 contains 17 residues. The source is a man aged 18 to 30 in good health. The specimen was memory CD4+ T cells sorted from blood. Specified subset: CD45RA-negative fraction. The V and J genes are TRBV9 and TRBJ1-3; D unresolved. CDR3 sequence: CASSVGASVSTGNTIYF. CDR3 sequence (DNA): TGTGCCAGCAGCGTAGGTGCCTCAGTTTCAACTGGAAACACCATATATTTT.